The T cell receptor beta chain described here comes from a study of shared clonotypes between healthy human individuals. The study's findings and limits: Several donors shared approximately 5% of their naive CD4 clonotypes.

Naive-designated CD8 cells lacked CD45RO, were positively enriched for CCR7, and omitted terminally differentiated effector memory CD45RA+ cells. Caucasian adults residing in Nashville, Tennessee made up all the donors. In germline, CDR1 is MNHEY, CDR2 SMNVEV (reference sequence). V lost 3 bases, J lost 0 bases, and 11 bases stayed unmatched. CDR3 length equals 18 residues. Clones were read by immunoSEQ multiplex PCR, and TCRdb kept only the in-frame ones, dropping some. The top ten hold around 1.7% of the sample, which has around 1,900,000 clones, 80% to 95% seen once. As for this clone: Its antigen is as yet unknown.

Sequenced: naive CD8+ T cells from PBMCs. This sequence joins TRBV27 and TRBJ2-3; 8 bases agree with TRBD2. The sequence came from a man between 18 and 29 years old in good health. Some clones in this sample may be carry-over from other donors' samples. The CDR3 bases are TGTGCCAGCAGTTTTCGCGGGGGAGCGGGAGCTAGCACAGATACGCAGTATTTT. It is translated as CASSFRGGAGASTDTQYF.